These 23 T cell receptor beta chains came from one sample sequenced in a study of shared clonotypes between healthy human individuals. TCRdb's copy holds only in-frame clones and misses some; the assay was immunoSEQ multiplex PCR. Here the sample spans around 700,000 clones, around two thirds being singletons. Sequencing input: memory CD4+ T cells sorted from blood. Subset indicated: CD45RA-negative fraction. All receptors derive from a woman between 25 and 40 years old in good health.

V and J are TRBV7-2 and TRBJ1-2; tentatively, D is TRBD1 (6 bases). The CDR3 sequence is 15 residues long. Trimming removed 5 bases from V and 1 base from J, with 14 bases in between. The V gene's germline CDR1 is SGHTA and CDR2 FQGNSA. The CDR3 DNA reads TGTGCCAGCAGCACACAAGGGGGACTTAACTATGGCTACACCTTC. Translation: CASSTQGGLNYGYTF.

V gene TRBV7-9 combines with J gene TRBJ2-1; the D is unclear. Germline loops: CDR1 SEHNR, CDR2 FQNEAQ (reference sequence). This CDR3 is 15 amino acids long. The V and J ends lost 2 bases and 1 base respectively, with 9 bases between them. The CDR3 DNA follows: TGTGCCAGCAGCTTAAACTTCCTTTCCTACAATGAGCAGTTCTTC. Its translation is CASSLNFLSYNEQFF.

The rearrangement links TRBV28 to TRBJ1-4; D not resolved. Trimming took off 2 bases at V and 0 bases at J, with 10 bases between the two ends. Germline CDR1 reads MDHEN; CDR2 reads SYDVKM. This CDR3 is 16 amino acids long. The chain's CDR3 is CASSLRGASTNEKLFF. Here the CDR3 DNA reads TGTGCCAGCAGTTTACGGGGTGCCTCAACTAATGAAAAACTGTTTTTT.

The sample holds a few counts of this clone. The V and J genes are TRBV4-1 and TRBJ2-1, with D perhaps matching TRBD2 (6 bases). CDR1 is MGHRA, CDR2 YSYEKL, per germline. V was shortened by 1 base and J by 6 bases, with 16 bases between the two germline ends. The CDR3 is 16 amino acids. DNA for the CDR3: TGCGCCAGCAGCCAAGGTGACGGGAGCCGGGGCAATGAGCAGTTCTTC. Encoded protein: CASSQGDGSRGNEQFF.

This chain connects TRBV6-5 to TRBJ2-2; perhaps TRBD2 as D (7 bases). The V end was cut by 7 bases, the J end by 0 bases, with 12 bases between. The germline V gene encodes CDR1 MNHEY and CDR2 SVGAGI. This CDR3 is built from 15 residues. This chain's CDR3 is CASTRGGANTGELFF. In DNA, the CDR3 is TGTGCCAGCACTAGGGGGGGCGCGAACACCGGGGAGCTGTTTTTT.

The rearrangement joins TRBV6-1 to TRBJ1-1; the D is unclear. CDR1 is MNHNS and CDR2 is SASEGT in the germline V gene. V was pared by 1 base and J by 1 base, with 7 bases between. The CDR3 contains 14 residues. CDR3 nucleotides: TGTGCCAGCAGTGAAGGGCAGTGGAACACTGAAGCTTTCTTT. This translates into CASSEGQWNTEAFF.

This sequence joins TRBV5-1 and TRBJ2-7, with D possibly TRBD1 on 6 matching bases. CDR3 length equals 14 residues. Between the trimmed V and J ends, which lost 4 bases and 4 bases, there was a span of 15 bases. Germline lookup yields CDR1 SGHRS and CDR2 YFSETQ. CDR3 nucleotides: TGCGCCAGCAGCGCCGTAGGGGGTATTTACGAGCAGTACTTC. Its translation: CASSAVGGIYEQYF.

The chain joins TRBV5-6 to TRBJ2-7, with D possibly being TRBD2 (5 bases). Germline CDR1 and CDR2: SGHDT and YYEEEE. This CDR3 has 15 amino acids. V was clipped by 2 bases and J by 1 base, with 13 bases between them. The DNA for the CDR3 is TGTGCCAGCAGCTTTACTGAGGGTAGATCCTACGAGCAGTACTTC. Residues: CASSFTEGRSYEQYF. The entire variable domain, with the rest obtained from reference TRBV5-6 and TRBJ2-7, is as follows: DAGVTQSPTHLIKTRGQQVTLRCSPKSGHDTVSWYQQALGQGPQFIFQYYEEEERQRGNFPDRFSGHQFPNYSSELNVNALLLGDSALYLCASSFTEGRSYEQYFGPGTRLTVT.

The CDR3 loop is CASSMGGSTSTDTQYF. As DNA, the CDR3 is TGTGCCAGTAGTATGGGCGGATCAACTAGCACAGATACGCAGTATTTT. The V gene is TRBV19, the J gene TRBJ2-3; D is unclear. The CDR3 totals 16 residues. The V gene's germline CDR1 is LNHDA and CDR2 SQIVND (reference sequence). V lost 3 bases, J lost 0 bases, and 13 bases lay in between. The whole variable domain, remainder taken from reference TRBV19 and TRBJ2-3, is DGGITQSPKYLFRKEGQNVTLSCEQNLNHDAMYWYRQDPGQGLRLIYYSQIVNDFQKGDIAEGYSVSREKKESFPLTVTSAQKNPTAFYLCASSMGGSTSTDTQYFGPGTRLTVL.

This sequence joins TRBV11-3 and TRBJ2-1; D perhaps matches TRBD1 (6 bases). Trimming stripped 0 bases from V and 11 bases from J, with 8 bases between. The germline V gene encodes CDR1 SGHNT and CDR2 YENEEA. The CDR3 has 12 amino acids. The CDR3 bases are TGTGCCAGCAGCTTAGATGGACAGAAGCAGTTCTTC. Its protein product is CASSLDGQKQFF.

V usage is TRBV5-8 and J usage is TRBJ2-1, with TRBD1 as a possible D gene (6 bases). From germline, CDR1 is SGHTS and CDR2 YDEGEE. Trimming removed 2 bases at V and 4 bases at J, with 16 bases between. CDR3 length: 16 residues. CDR3 nucleotides: TGTGCCAGCAGCTTAGACGGGACAAGGGGATACAATGAGCAGTTCTTC. Encoded protein: CASSLDGTRGYNEQFF.

V gene TRBV29-1 combines with J gene TRBJ2-1, with TRBD2 identical over 13 bases. CDR1 and CDR2 from the germline V gene are SQVTM and ANQGSEA. The trim removed 3 bases at V and 5 bases at J, leaving 1 base unmatched. This CDR3 is 14 amino acids long. The CDR3 sequence is CSVDGLAGDNEQFF. The CDR3 bases are TGCAGCGTTGATGGACTAGCGGGGGACAATGAGCAGTTCTTC.

V usage is TRBV5-8 and J usage is TRBJ2-2, with TRBD2 identical over 8 bases. Germline CDR1 is SGHTS and CDR2 is YDEGEE. This CDR3 is built from 16 residues. The ends lost 2 bases at V and 0 bases at J; junction bases unmatched: 3. Here the CDR3 reads CASSLIAGTNTGELFF. The CDR3 region has the DNA TGTGCCAGCAGCTTAATAGCGGGAACGAACACCGGGGAGCTGTTTTTT. The variable domain in full, completed from reference TRBV5-8 and TRBJ2-2, reads EAGVTQSPTHLIKTRGQQATLRCSPISGHTSVYWYQQALGLGLQFLLWYDEGEERNRGNFPPRFSGRQFPNYSSELNVNALELEDSALYLCASSLIAGTNTGELFFGEGSRLTVL.

The chain is built from TRBV7-9 and TRBJ2-1; TRBD2 matches 8 bases. This CDR3 region has 15 residues. The germline V gene has CDR1 SEHNR and CDR2 FQNEAQ (reference sequence). Losses at the gene ends were 5 bases for V and 0 bases for J; bases not matched to a gene: 3. The DNA of the CDR3 is TGTGCCAGCAGCCTAAGCGGGGGCTCCTACAATGAGCAGTTCTTC. It is translated as CASSLSGGSYNEQFF.

The V gene is TRBV5-1, the J gene TRBJ2-3; the match to TRBD1 covers 9 bases. Germline loops: CDR1 SGHRS, CDR2 YFSETQ. The trim removed 3 bases at V and 0 bases at J, leaving 8 bases unmatched. There are 17 residues in the CDR3. CDR3 sequence reads: CASSSGQGSPSTDTQYF. The CDR3 DNA sequence: TGCGCCAGCAGCTCGGGACAGGGATCCCCTAGCACAGATACGCAGTATTTT.

The rearrangement links TRBV7-5 to TRBJ2-1; TRBD2 is the table's D call, not checked against the DNA. TRBV7-5 is noted as a pseudogene. This CDR3 has 10 amino acids. The CDR3 loop reads CVRNYLEQFF. CDR3 DNA sequence: TGTGTCAGAAACTACCTGGAGCAGTTCTTC.

The CDR3 region has the DNA TGTGCCAGCAGCGTCAACAGGGGAAGCGGAACACGGCAGTTCTTC. Translation gives CASSVNRGSGTRQFF. The rearrangement joins TRBV11-2 to TRBJ2-1, with TRBD1 matching over 7 bases. The CDR3 is 15 residues long. Germline-derived CDR1 and CDR2 are SGHAT and FQNNGV. The trim removed 5 bases at V and 12 bases at J, leaving 16 bases unmatched.

The rearrangement links TRBV4-1 to TRBJ2-7; 7 nucleotides line up with TRBD1. The germline CDR1 and CDR2 sequences are MGHRA and YSYEKL. Trimming removed 2 bases from V and 4 bases from J; junction bases left unmatched: 5. This CDR3 has 14 amino acids. CDR3 in DNA: TGCGCCAGCAGCCAACCGAGACAGGGTTACGAGCAGTACTTC. Translation gives CASSQPRQGYEQYF.

This clone was recorded only once. CDR3 nucleotide sequence: TGTGCCAGCAGCTTAGTGGGCGGGGACGAGCAGTACTTC. Encoded protein: CASSLVGGDEQYF. V is TRBV5-4 and J is TRBJ2-7; a weak D match, TRBD2 (6 bases). Germline CDR1 is SGHNT and CDR2 is YYREEE (reference sequence). V was cut by 2 bases and J by 5 bases, with 11 bases left in between. The CDR3 is 13 amino acids.

The chain employs TRBV7-8 and TRBJ1-1, with D unclear. V lost 4 bases, J lost 11 bases, and 14 bases lay in between. In germline, CDR1 is SGHVS, CDR2 FQNEAQ. This CDR3 is 12 amino acids long. The chain's CDR3 is CASSSNYPRAFF. In nucleotides, the CDR3 is TGTGCCAGCAGCTCAAACTACCCTCGCGCTTTCTTT.

The CDR3 DNA is TGTGCCAGCAGCTCGGTTTTCGGGGCTAGCGGGAGGGAAGAGACCCAGTACTTC. Translation: CASSSVFGASGREETQYF. The V call is TRBV5-4, the J call TRBJ2-5, with 12 bases fitting TRBD2. V lost 3 bases to trimming and J lost 3 bases; unmatched junction nucleotides: 12. The length of the CDR3 is 18 residues. Germline values: CDR1 SGHNT, CDR2 YYREEE (reference sequence).

The chain couples TRBV19 to TRBJ2-2, with 9 bases lining up with TRBD2. The length of the CDR3 is 16 residues. Per the germline V gene, CDR1 is LNHDA and CDR2 is SQIVND (reference sequence). The J segment lost 5 bases and the V segment lost 3 bases, leaving 7 bases of the junction unmatched. DNA for the CDR3: TGTGCCAGTAGTATGAAAGGTAGCGGGAGTACCGGGGAGCTGTTTTTT. This encodes CASSMKGSGSTGELFF.

The chain joins TRBV4-2 to TRBJ2-5; possibly TRBD2 for D (6 bases). The DNA matches TRBJ2-7 better at its end, which makes the J call doubtful. CDR1 LGHNA and CDR2 YNFKEQ come from the germline V gene. CDR3 size: 15 residues. CDR3 in amino acids: CASSQERGESYEQYF. The CDR3 DNA reads as TGTGCCAGCAGCCAAGAACGCGGGGAGAGCTACGAGCAGTACTTC.